Below, 19 T cell receptor beta chains from the same sample are listed, as sequenced in a study of sequential checkpoint blockade in melanoma. Method: immunoSEQ multiplex PCR; TCRdb's copy keeps in-frame clones and lacks some. The sample holds under 20,000 clones, approximately 57% seen once. Treatment indicated: randomized to nivolumab then ipilimumab (arm A) or the reverse (arm B). This specimen was CD8+ T cells sorted from blood (inferred from file names), taken from a patient given nivolumab and ipilimumab in sequence. The receptors originated from a human donor with melanoma.

This clone was found once. The V and J genes are TRBV28 and TRBJ2-7; D remains unclear. CDR3 length: 11 amino acids. V was pared by 3 bases and J by 2 bases, with 2 bases between. The germline gives CDR1 MDHEN, CDR2 SYDVKM. The DNA for the CDR3 is TGTGCCAGCAGTTTCACCTACGAGCAGTACTTC. Its protein product is CASSFTYEQYF.

The chain recombines TRBV5-4 with TRBJ2-5, with 8 positions matching TRBD2. The J call is doubtful: the DNA matches TRBJ2-7 better. Germline V gene sequence: CDR1 SGHNT, CDR2 YYREEE (reference sequence). This CDR3 is built from 15 residues. The CDR3 DNA sequence: TGTGCCAGCAGCTTTTATGGAGCGGGAGTATACGAGCAGTACTTC. This translates into CASSFYGAGVYEQYF.

This chain joins TRBV30 and TRBJ1-5; possible D gene TRBD1, 6 bases. Germline V lookup: CDR1 GTSNPN, CDR2 SVGIG (reference sequence). V was clipped by 0 bases and J by 7 bases, with 22 bases between them. The CDR3 covers 17 residues. In nucleotides, the CDR3 is TGTGCCTGGAGTGTAAAAGTGGCGACAGGCCCCAGGCAGCCCCAGCATTTT. This sequence encodes CAWSVKVATGPRQPQHF.

This clone is termed medium-sized. The rearrangement uses TRBV28 and TRBJ1-1; tentatively, D is TRBD1 (5 bases). The CDR3 consists of 16 residues. The germline gives CDR1 MDHEN, CDR2 SYDVKM. The germline V and J ends were trimmed by 1 base and 1 base, with 13 bases remaining between them. CDR3 nucleotides: TGTGCCAGCAGTTTATCGGCAGGGATATCGAACACTGAAGCTTTCTTT. Its translation: CASSLSAGISNTEAFF.

This clone occurred a few times. This chain connects TRBV27 to TRBJ2-1; 7 positions agree with TRBD1. This CDR3 has 12 amino acids. V was pared by 6 bases and J by 7 bases, with 3 bases of the junction left unmatched. Germline CDR1 reads MNHEY; CDR2 reads SMNVEV (reference sequence). CDR3 loop: CASSIRGNEQFF. The CDR3 nucleotides read TGTGCCAGCAGCATCAGGGGGAATGAGCAGTTCTTC.

The chain employs TRBV28 and TRBJ2-6; D is possibly TRBD2 (6 bases). The CDR3 has 14 residues. The V end was cut by 11 bases, the J end by 2 bases, with 13 bases between. Germline-derived CDR1 and CDR2 are MDHEN and SYDVKM. The CDR3 sequence: CAVAWGAGANVLTF. Here the CDR3 DNA reads TGTGCCGTCGCGTGGGGGGCTGGGGCCAACGTCCTGACTTTC. Full variable domain (rest looked up from reference TRBV28 and TRBJ2-6): DVKVTQSSRYLVKRTGEKVFLECVQDMDHENMFWYRQDPGLGLRLIYFSYDVKMKEKGDIPEGYSVSREKKERFSLILESASTNQTSMYLCAVAWGAGANVLTFGAGSRLTVL.

A word on this clone: Mismatch with germline at one junction end may stem from a read error. The chain is built from TRBV11-2 and TRBJ1-1; 7 bases match TRBD1. CDR3 length: 13 residues. Germline V CDR1 and CDR2: SGHAT, FQNNGV. As DNA, the CDR3 is TGTGCCAGCAGTCCGACAGGGAACCCTGAAGCTTTCTTT. Encoded protein: CASSPTGNPEAFF.

This clone has just one count. The chain recombines TRBV14 with TRBJ2-5; D is uncertain. The end of the DNA fits TRBJ2-7 better, so the J call may be wrong. CDR1 and CDR2 (germline): SGHDN, FVKESK. CDR3 length equals 13 residues. CDR3 coding DNA: TGTGCCAGCAGCCAGAGTACGGGTGGCGAGCAGTACTTC. It encodes CASSQSTGGEQYF.

The chain has TRBV29-1 and TRBJ1-5; 7 bases agree with TRBD1. Germline V lookup: CDR1 SQVTM, CDR2 ANQGSEA. This CDR3 region has 14 residues. Trimming removed 5 bases from V and 7 bases from J; junction bases left unmatched: 11. The CDR3 here is CSVQGTARAQPQHF. In nucleotides, the CDR3 is TGCAGCGTTCAGGGGACAGCCAGGGCCCAGCCCCAGCATTTT.

This clone was observed once. The chain combines TRBV7-9 with TRBJ2-1; D is uncertain. Germline-derived CDR1 and CDR2 are SEHNR and FQNEAQ (reference sequence). The CDR3 has 14 amino acids. V was shortened by 5 bases and J by 7 bases, with 15 bases between the two germline ends. CDR3 in DNA: TGTGCCAGCAGCGTCGGTCATGGGCCGAATGAGCAGTTCTTC. Its translation: CASSVGHGPNEQFF.

The J gene is TRBJ1-1, the V gene TRBV28; weak D call: TRBD1 (5 bases). Germline V gene data show CDR1 as MDHEN and CDR2 as SYDVKM. CDR3 length: 15 residues. V was cut by 2 bases and J by 1 base, with 11 bases left in between. The CDR3 coding sequence is TGTGCCAGCAGTTTAATGGGGCAGGCGAACACTGAAGCTTTCTTT. It translates to CASSLMGQANTEAFF.

This sequence joins TRBV18 and TRBJ1-1; no definite D call. CDR1 KGHSH and CDR2 LQKENI come from the germline V gene. The CDR3 length is 13 residues. Between the trimmed V and J ends, which lost 3 bases and 1 base, there was a span of 6 bases. CDR3 in DNA: TGTGCCAGCTCACCGGGCGCGAACACTGAAGCTTTCTTT. Its translation is CASSPGANTEAFF.

V usage is TRBV2 and J usage is TRBJ1-2; D not resolved. This CDR3 contains 15 residues. CDR1 is SNHLY, CDR2 FYNNEI, per germline. V gave up 5 bases and J gave up 3 bases, with 16 bases separating them. Written as DNA, the CDR3 is TGTGCCAGCAGTCCTTTGACGGGAGGCGACTATGGCTACACCTTC. As protein: CASSPLTGGDYGYTF. Filled out from reference TRBV2 and TRBJ1-2, the complete variable domain reads EPEVTQTPSHQVTQMGQEVILRCVPISNHLYFYWYRQILGQKVEFLVSFYNNEISEKSEIFDDQFSVERPDGSNFTLKIRSTKLEDSAMYFCASSPLTGGDYGYTFGSGTRLTVV.

The rearrangement links TRBV27 to TRBJ2-2; D gene ambiguous. This CDR3 has 13 amino acids. V lost 4 bases, J lost 2 bases, and 5 bases lay in between. Germline V CDR1 and CDR2: MNHEY, SMNVEV (reference sequence). This CDR3 reads CASSSLNTGELFF. CDR3 coding DNA: TGTGCCAGCAGTTCCCTCAACACCGGGGAGCTGTTTTTT.

The V and J genes are TRBV5-1 and TRBJ2-5; 9 bases fit TRBD1. The DNA matches TRBJ2-7 better at its end, which makes the J call doubtful. Germline V gene data show CDR1 as SGHRS and CDR2 as YFSETQ. There are 15 residues in the CDR3. The CDR3 loop is CASSQGGTGSYEQYF. The CDR3 DNA is TGCGCCAGCAGCCAAGGAGGGACAGGGTCCTACGAGCAGTACTTC.

This clone showed up just a few times. The chain couples TRBV4-2 to TRBJ2-5; 9 positions match TRBD2. The V and J ends lost 5 bases and 3 bases, in that order; junction bases with no gene match: 16. The germline V gene encodes CDR1 LGHNA and CDR2 YNFKEQ. The CDR3 totals 18 residues. CDR3 amino acids: CASSDGEPSGAGKETQYF. CDR3 sequence (DNA): TGTGCCAGCAGCGACGGAGAACCTAGCGGGGCCGGAAAAGAGACCCAGTACTTC.

The gene calls are TRBV19 and TRBJ1-2; D call uncertain. Trimming cost V 5 bases and J 7 bases, with 14 bases left between them. The CDR3 runs to 13 residues. The germline gives CDR1 LNHDA, CDR2 SQIVND (reference sequence). DNA for the CDR3: TGTGCCAGTAGTGCCAACGCTTGGGCTGGCTACACCTTC. This encodes CASSANAWAGYTF.

The CDR3 DNA reads as TGCAGCGTGGCTAGCGGGAGCGACGATGAGCAGTTCTTC. Protein sequence: CSVASGSDDEQFF. The chain uses TRBV29-1 and TRBJ2-1; 10 nucleotides align to TRBD2. The V gene's germline CDR1 is SQVTM and CDR2 ANQGSEA. V trimming: 6 bases; J trimming: 8 bases; junction bases outside the gene matches: 7. The CDR3 totals 13 residues.

A few counts support this clone. The chain uses TRBV7-9 and TRBJ1-2; D remains ambiguous. CDR3 size: 13 residues. Trimming took off 3 bases at V and 6 bases at J, with 11 bases between the two ends. CDR1 SEHNR and CDR2 FQNEAQ come from the germline V gene (reference sequence). The CDR3 coding sequence is TGTGCCAGCAGCTTCAACAGTCTGAATGGCTACACCTTC. It codes for CASSFNSLNGYTF.